The source of this T cell receptor beta chain is a study of blood T cell repertoires in COVID-19. Across the study: Whether acute or convalescent, the COVID-19 samples came from the United States, Italy and Spain. T cells, B-cell-depleted T cells, or PBMCs supplied cDNA or gDNA.

Some clones are missing from TCRdb's copy, which holds only in-frame ones; the method was immunoSEQ multiplex PCR. The data contain 200,000 to 250,000 clones, 88% of them singletons. In assigning cohorts, the study relied on participant-reported clinical history. V was pared by 4 bases and J by 1 base, with 16 bases between. CDR1 is KGHSH and CDR2 is LQKENI in the germline V gene. This CDR3 contains 16 residues. The V and J genes are TRBV18 and TRBJ1-2; perhaps TRBD1 as D (5 bases). The sequenced sample was PBMCs or T cells enriched from blood (not recorded which). This TCR was recovered from a young woman who had recovered from COVID-19. The CDR3 region is CASSLKTEGLNYGYTF. The DNA of the CDR3 is TGTGCCAGCTCACTTAAGACAGAAGGGCTTAACTATGGCTACACCTTC.